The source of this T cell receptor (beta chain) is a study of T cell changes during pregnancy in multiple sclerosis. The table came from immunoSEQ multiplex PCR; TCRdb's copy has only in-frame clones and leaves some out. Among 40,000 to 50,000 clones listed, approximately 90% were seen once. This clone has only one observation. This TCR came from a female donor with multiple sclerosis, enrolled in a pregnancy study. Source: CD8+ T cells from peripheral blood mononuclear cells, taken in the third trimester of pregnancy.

CDR3: CASSPGLAGVIDEQFF. The CDR3 DNA sequence: TGCGCCAGCAGCCCGGGACTAGCGGGGGTTATCGATGAGCAGTTCTTC. The J gene is TRBJ2-1, the V gene TRBV5-1; TRBD2 matches 14 bases. Trimming took 4 bases from V and 8 from J; bases not matched to a gene: 8. The CDR3 consists of 16 residues. Germline CDR1 is SGHRS and CDR2 is YFSETQ. Full variable domain (remainder filled in from reference TRBV5-1 and TRBJ2-1): KAGVTQTPRYLIKTRGQQVTLSCSPISGHRSVSWYQQTPGQGLQFLFEYFSETQRNKGNFPGRFSGRQFSNSRSEMNVSTLELGDSALYLCASSPGLAGVIDEQFFGPGTRLTVL.